What follows are 30 T cell receptor beta chains derived from one specimen sequenced in a study of T cell changes during pregnancy in multiple sclerosis (dated by TCRdb to between 2017 and 2020). Library construction relied on the immunoSEQ multiplex PCR assay. Sourced from immuneACCESS, this table was stored by TCRdb with only in-frame sequences that have V and J called. A share of the clones is absent; for the studies checked, an unresolved V gene accounts for under half, and the remainder has no known explanation. Here the sample has 50,000 to 60,000 clones; about 90% occur a single time. The top ten hold approximately 0.25% of the sample. Here the sequenced sample was CD4+ T cells from peripheral blood mononuclear cells, taken in the second trimester of pregnancy. The receptors derive from a female donor with multiple sclerosis, enrolled in a pregnancy study.

The J gene is TRBJ1-1, the V gene TRBV7-6, with TRBD1 as a possible D gene (6 bases). V shed 8 bases and J shed 1 base, with 14 bases lying between them. The CDR3 sequence is 14 residues long. Germline V gene sequence: CDR1 SGHVS, CDR2 FNYEAQ. The CDR3 reads CASGTGHQNTEAFF. DNA for the CDR3: TGTGCCAGCGGAACGGGACACCAGAACACTGAAGCTTTCTTT.

The gene calls are TRBV5-1 and TRBJ2-1; D perhaps matches TRBD1 (5 bases). Deletions cut 6 bases from V and 7 bases from J, with 14 bases between. Germline V gene sequence: CDR1 SGHRS, CDR2 YFSETQ. The CDR3 runs 13 residues. CDR3 in DNA: TGCGCCAGCACGGACCCAGGGAAGAATGAGCAGTTCTTC. Its translation is CASTDPGKNEQFF. The full variable domain, in which reference TRBV5-1 and TRBJ2-1 provide the parts outside the CDR3, is KAGVTQTPRYLIKTRGQQVTLSCSPISGHRSVSWYQQTPGQGLQFLFEYFSETQRNKGNFPGRFSGRQFSNSRSEMNVSTLELGDSALYLCASTDPGKNEQFFGPGTRLTVL.

The chain uses TRBV6-5 and TRBJ2-1; 7 bases line up with TRBD2. The CDR3 sequence is 15 residues long. The germline CDR1 and CDR2 sequences are MNHEY and SVGAGI. V was pared by 6 bases and J by 9 bases, with 14 bases of the junction left unmatched. The CDR3 DNA sequence: TGTGCCAGCAGCCCTACACCCGGACTAGTTCGTGAGCAGTTCTTC. Protein product: CASSPTPGLVREQFF.

The chain uses TRBV2 and TRBJ2-5, with D possibly TRBD1 on 5 matching bases. Germline CDR1 is SNHLY and CDR2 is FYNNEI. This CDR3 is 13 amino acids long. The germline V and J ends were trimmed by 8 bases and 3 bases, with 13 bases remaining between them. CDR3 nucleotides: TGTGCCAGCCGGCTCAGCAGGGAAGAGACCCAGTACTTC. It translates to CASRLSREETQYF.

The chain combines TRBV18 with TRBJ1-4; 10 nucleotides align to TRBD1. Germline loops: CDR1 KGHSH, CDR2 LQKENI. V gave up 0 bases and J gave up 3 bases; unmatched junction bases: 4. The CDR3 runs to 17 residues. The CDR3 bases are TGTGCCAGCTCACCACCGACAGGGGGCTTGTCTAATGAAAAACTGTTTTTT. Its protein is CASSPPTGGLSNEKLFF. The full variable domain, its missing parts supplied by reference TRBV18 and TRBJ1-4, is NAGVMQNPRHLVRRRGQEARLRCSPMKGHSHVYWYRQLPEEGLKFMVYLQKENIIDESGMPKERFSAEFPKEGPSILRIQQVVRGDSAAYFCASSPPTGGLSNEKLFFGSGTQLSVL.

The chain has TRBV7-2 and TRBJ1-6, with 8 bases aligning to TRBD1. J gave up 7 bases and V 4 bases, and 12 bases lay outside the gene matches. Germline loops: CDR1 SGHTA, CDR2 FQGNSA. This CDR3 has 17 amino acids. The CDR3, as DNA: TGTGCCAGCAGCTCAAGGACGCCGGGACAGGCAAATTCACCCCTCCACTTT. It encodes CASSSRTPGQANSPLHF. The full variable domain, completed using reference TRBV7-2 and TRBJ1-6, is GAGVSQSPSNKVTEKGKDVELRCDPISGHTALYWYRQSLGQGLEFLIYFQGNSAPDKSGLPSDRFSAERTGGSVSTLTIQRTQQEDSAVYLCASSSRTPGQANSPLHFGNGTRLTVT.

The chain couples TRBV19 to TRBJ1-2; 8 bases are shared with TRBD1. CDR1 LNHDA and CDR2 SQIVND come from the germline V gene (reference sequence). The CDR3 sequence is 17 residues long. V gave up 4 bases and J gave up 4 bases; unmatched junction bases: 14. For the CDR3, the DNA is TGTGCCAGTAGTAGATCACTACCGGGACAGGAGGCCTATGGCTACACCTTC. Amino acid sequence: CASSRSLPGQEAYGYTF. The entire variable domain, with the rest obtained from reference TRBV19 and TRBJ1-2, is as follows: DGGITQSPKYLFRKEGQNVTLSCEQNLNHDAMYWYRQDPGQGLRLIYYSQIVNDFQKGDIAEGYSVSREKKESFPLTVTSAQKNPTAFYLCASSRSLPGQEAYGYTFGSGTRLTVV.

The chain employs TRBV7-2 and TRBJ2-1, with TRBD2 as a possible D gene (7 bases). CDR3 length: 19 residues. Trimming removed 5 bases at V and 2 bases at J, with 25 bases between. Germline V gives CDR1 SGHTA, CDR2 FQGNSA. CDR3 nucleotides: TGTGCCAGCAGCCGCGAGAGGGCGGGGGCCTTTTCTCCCTACAATGAGCAGTTCTTC. Protein: CASSRERAGAFSPYNEQFF.

The chain recombines TRBV5-8 with TRBJ2-6; D might be TRBD2 (5 bases). Germline loops: CDR1 SGHTS, CDR2 YDEGEE. This CDR3 comprises 16 residues. Trimming took 1 base from V and 2 from J, leaving 10 bases between them. The CDR3 DNA follows: TGTGCCAGCAGCTTGATATCCGGGGCTGGGGCCAACGTCCTGACTTTC. Protein: CASSLISGAGANVLTF.

The V and J genes are TRBV9 and TRBJ1-1, with D unclear. V was clipped by 4 bases and J by 0 bases, with 13 bases between them. Per the germline V gene, CDR1 is SGDLS and CDR2 is YYNGEE. There are 15 residues in the CDR3. The CDR3 sequence is CASSRGPGVNTEAFF. CDR3 bases: TGTGCCAGCAGCAGAGGGCCAGGAGTGAACACTGAAGCTTTCTTT.

The chain recombines TRBV4-2 with TRBJ2-3; no reliable D call. V lost 0 bases and J lost 0, with 4 bases in between. The germline gives CDR1 LGHNA, CDR2 YNFKEQ. The length of the CDR3 is 14 residues. The CDR3 DNA reads TGTGCCAGCAGCCAAGATCCAAGCACAGATACGCAGTATTTT. This gives the protein CASSQDPSTDTQYF.

The V gene is TRBV5-1, the J gene TRBJ2-2, with D possibly matching TRBD1 (6 bases). The germline V gene has CDR1 SGHRS and CDR2 YFSETQ. The V end was cut by 3 bases, the J end by 1 base, with 13 bases between. The CDR3 contains 16 residues. The CDR3 bases are TGCGCCAGCAGCTCGCAGGGACACCTGAACACCGGGGAGCTGTTTTTT. Translated: CASSSQGHLNTGELFF.

V usage is TRBV30 and J usage is TRBJ1-1, with D perhaps matching TRBD1 (5 bases). This CDR3 has 12 amino acids. Germline-derived CDR1 and CDR2 are GTSNPN and SVGIG (reference sequence). V dropped 4 bases and J dropped 3 bases, with 9 bases sitting between them. CDR3 sequence (DNA): TGTGCCTGGAACTCAGGGCACACTGAAGCTTTCTTT. Encoded protein: CAWNSGHTEAFF.

V and J are TRBV7-3 and TRBJ1-6; D may be TRBD1 (5 bases). Germline loops: CDR1 SGHTA, CDR2 FQGTGA. Between the trimmed V and J ends, which lost 3 bases and 11 bases, there was a span of 11 bases. The CDR3 runs to 13 residues. The CDR3 region is CASSLQGRPPLHF. The CDR3 DNA reads as TGTGCCAGCAGCTTGCAGGGTCGGCCACCCCTCCACTTT.

This clone was seen only a few times. The rearrangement joins TRBV5-1 to TRBJ2-5; TRBD2 matches at 14 bases. Germline values: CDR1 SGHRS, CDR2 YFSETQ. CDR3 size: 15 residues. V gave up 4 bases and J gave up 6 bases; unmatched junction bases: 5. CDR3: CASSEGLAGVKTQYF. The CDR3 DNA is TGCGCCAGCAGCGAGGGACTAGCGGGGGTAAAGACCCAGTACTTC. The variable domain in full, with the rest retrieved from reference TRBV5-1 and TRBJ2-5, is KAGVTQTPRYLIKTRGQQVTLSCSPISGHRSVSWYQQTPGQGLQFLFEYFSETQRNKGNFPGRFSGRQFSNSRSEMNVSTLELGDSALYLCASSEGLAGVKTQYFGPGTRLLVL.

This clone showed up just a few times. CDR3 in DNA: TGTGCCAGTAGTATACTACAGAGCTCCTATAATTCACCCCTCCACTTT. This encodes CASSILQSSYNSPLHF. The chain has TRBV19 and TRBJ1-6; D uncertain. The CDR3 has 16 residues. V lost 2 bases, J lost 0 bases, and 8 bases lay in between. Germline V lookup: CDR1 LNHDA, CDR2 SQIVND (reference sequence). The complete variable domain, with remaining parts taken from reference TRBV19 and TRBJ1-6, reads DGGITQSPKYLFRKEGQNVTLSCEQNLNHDAMYWYRQDPGQGLRLIYYSQIVNDFQKGDIAEGYSVSREKKESFPLTVTSAQKNPTAFYLCASSILQSSYNSPLHFGNGTRLTVT.

This chain links TRBV10-3 with TRBJ2-2; 14 nucleotides match TRBD2. This CDR3 has 18 amino acids. J was trimmed by 3 bases and V by 11 bases; bases with no gene match: 14. Germline CDR1 and CDR2: ENHRY and SYGVKD. This CDR3 reads CAAGGTSGGREYTGELFF. DNA for the CDR3: TGTGCCGCCGGCGGGACTAGCGGGGGCCGCGAATACACCGGGGAGCTGTTTTTT.

The J gene is TRBJ1-1, the V gene TRBV5-6; the D gene is possibly TRBD1 (5 bases). The V and J ends lost 4 bases and 5 bases respectively, with 15 bases between them. In germline, CDR1 is SGHDT, CDR2 YYEEEE. The CDR3 consists of 14 residues. CDR3 protein: CASSGDGGGTEAFF. DNA for the CDR3: TGTGCCAGCAGCGGCGATGGGGGGGGAACTGAAGCTTTCTTT.

The chain uses TRBV29-1 and TRBJ2-5; maybe TRBD1 (6 bases). Trimming left V 6 bases short and J 6 bases short, with 14 bases between. Per the germline V gene, CDR1 is SQVTM and CDR2 is ANQGSEA. The CDR3 totals 12 residues. Here the CDR3 DNA reads TGCAGCGTCGCAACAGGGCCGAAGACCCAGTACTTC. It translates to CSVATGPKTQYF.

The chain has TRBV19 and TRBJ2-1, with D possibly matching TRBD2 (6 bases). There are 15 residues in the CDR3. V dropped 3 bases and J dropped 5 bases, with 14 bases sitting between them. The V gene's germline CDR1 is LNHDA and CDR2 SQIVND (reference sequence). CDR3 nucleotide sequence: TGTGCCAGTAGTATCACCTCCGCTAGCGACAATGAGCAGTTCTTC. Protein product: CASSITSASDNEQFF.

This clone was seen more than once but under ten times. The V gene is TRBV9, the J gene TRBJ2-5; 8 nucleotides line up with TRBD2. The CDR3 consists of 15 residues. Germline values: CDR1 SGDLS, CDR2 YYNGEE. V lost 3 bases and J lost 5; bases outside the gene matches: 9. CDR3 nucleotide sequence: TGTGCCAGCAGCGCGGGGACTAGTGGGTTGGAGACCCAGTACTTC. Its translation is CASSAGTSGLETQYF.

The chain couples TRBV29-1 to TRBJ2-3, with D perhaps TRBD2 (5 bases). Germline assignment: CDR1 SQVTM and CDR2 ANQGSEA. Trimming removed 6 bases from V and 3 bases from J, with 13 bases in between. This CDR3 has 13 amino acids. This CDR3 reads CSVDREGTDTQYF. CDR3 sequence (DNA): TGCAGCGTGGACCGGGAAGGGACAGATACGCAGTATTTT.

This clone occurred once. The chain couples TRBV5-1 to TRBJ2-1; 8 bases fit TRBD1. The CDR3 runs 13 residues. Germline V gene lookup returns CDR1 SGHRS and CDR2 YFSETQ. With 5 bases clipped from V and 10 bases from J, the junction kept 8 bases outside the gene matches. CDR3: CASREGQAKEQFF. The CDR3 nucleotides are TGCGCCAGCAGGGAGGGACAGGCCAAGGAGCAGTTCTTC. Drawing the rest from reference TRBV5-1 and TRBJ2-1, the complete variable domain is KAGVTQTPRYLIKTRGQQVTLSCSPISGHRSVSWYQQTPGQGLQFLFEYFSETQRNKGNFPGRFSGRQFSNSRSEMNVSTLELGDSALYLCASREGQAKEQFFGPGTRLTVL.

The chain carries TRBV19 and TRBJ2-7; 10 nucleotides align to TRBD2. The CDR3 totals 15 residues. The ends lost 0 bases at V and 3 bases at J; junction bases unmatched: 2. The germline V gene has CDR1 LNHDA and CDR2 SQIVND (reference sequence). Written as DNA, the CDR3 is TGTGCCAGTAGTATAGAACTAGCGGGGTACTACGAGCAGTACTTC. Residues: CASSIELAGYYEQYF.

This chain uses TRBV2 with TRBJ1-2; the D gene is possibly TRBD1 (5 bases). The CDR3 is made up of 11 amino acids. The germline gives CDR1 SNHLY, CDR2 FYNNEI. With 6 bases removed from V and 8 bases from J, the gap between germline ends came to 10 bases. The CDR3 DNA follows: TGTGCCAGCAGAGGGGAGGGAGGCTACACCTTC. Translating gives CASRGEGGYTF. Full variable domain (remainder filled in from reference TRBV2 and TRBJ1-2): EPEVTQTPSHQVTQMGQEVILRCVPISNHLYFYWYRQILGQKVEFLVSFYNNEISEKSEIFDDQFSVERPDGSNFTLKIRSTKLEDSAMYFCASRGEGGYTFGSGTRLTVV.

The chain employs TRBV28 and TRBJ2-3; 13 positions match TRBD2. The germline V gene encodes CDR1 MDHEN and CDR2 SYDVKM. V lost 8 bases and J lost 6; bases outside the gene matches: 5. This CDR3 spans 14 amino acids. The CDR3 region has the DNA TGTGCCAGCCTAGGACTAGCGGGGGCTGATACGCAGTATTTT. As protein: CASLGLAGADTQYF.

V usage is TRBV4-1 and J usage is TRBJ2-3, with 13 bases lining up with TRBD2. After removal of 0 bases from V and 1 base from J, the junction contained 16 bases not matched to a gene. The length of the CDR3 is 22 residues. The V gene's germline CDR1 is MGHRA and CDR2 YSYEKL. CDR3 bases: TGCGCCAGCAGCCAAGACGCGAATCTCTTAGGACTAGCGGGGGCCCGCACAGATACGCAGTATTTT. Amino acid sequence: CASSQDANLLGLAGARTDTQYF.

The chain has TRBV28 and TRBJ1-5; D unclear. Germline V lookup: CDR1 MDHEN, CDR2 SYDVKM. The CDR3 extends over 13 amino acids. Trimming took 5 bases from V and 11 from J, leaving 16 bases between them. CDR3 in DNA: TGTGCCAGCAGTGCCCGACGGGGTCTGGCCCAGCATTTT. This encodes CASSARRGLAQHF.

The rearrangement links TRBV15 to TRBJ2-1; 8 bases line up with TRBD1. Trimming removed 5 bases from V and 7 bases from J; junction bases left unmatched: 13. Germline lookup yields CDR1 LNHNV and CDR2 YYDKDF (reference sequence). This CDR3 contains 16 residues. Here the CDR3 DNA reads TGTGCCACCAGCTTTCCCCGGGGGCAGGGGGCAAATGAGCAGTTCTTC. Amino acid sequence: CATSFPRGQGANEQFF.

The chain links TRBV7-9 to TRBJ2-1; 7 bases align to TRBD2. Trimming at V came to 3 bases and at J to 0 bases, leaving 11 bases not matched to a gene. In germline, CDR1 is SEHNR, CDR2 FQNEAQ (reference sequence). CDR3 length: 18 residues. The CDR3 DNA reads as TGTGCCAGCAGCTTCCCAGGACTAGGGGCCATCTCCTACAATGAGCAGTTCTTC. It codes for CASSFPGLGAISYNEQFF.